Presented here are 13 T cell receptor beta chains from one specimen sequenced in a study of blood T cell repertoires in COVID-19. Sequencing was performed with immunoSEQ multiplex PCR; in TCRdb, only in-frame clones are kept and a portion is missing. Of about 210,000 clones listed, approximately 82% are singletons. Sequencing was performed on peripheral blood. These receptors came from a woman between 40 and 50 years old with acute or convalescent COVID-19.

The chain joins TRBV11-2 to TRBJ2-7; D is unresolved. This CDR3 is 11 amino acids long. V lost 4 bases and J lost 6, with 7 bases in between. Germline V gene data show CDR1 as SGHAT and CDR2 as FQNNGV. This CDR3 reads CASSSMSEQYF. Here the CDR3 DNA reads TGTGCCAGCAGCTCCATGAGCGAGCAGTACTTC.

V and J are TRBV14 and TRBJ1-1; a weak D match, TRBD1 (5 bases). CDR3 length: 15 amino acids. Trimming took off 4 bases at V and 2 bases at J, with 14 bases between the two ends. Per the germline V gene, CDR1 is SGHDN and CDR2 is FVKESK. The chain's CDR3 is CASSLYGGTNTEAFF. DNA for the CDR3: TGTGCCAGCAGCCTATACGGGGGGACTAACACTGAAGCTTTCTTT.

The genes are TRBV5-4 and TRBJ1-1, with 7 positions matching TRBD1. CDR1 is SGHNT and CDR2 is YYREEE in the germline V gene (reference sequence). CDR3 size: 15 residues. V lost 0 bases, J lost 1 base, and 3 bases stayed unmatched. This CDR3 reads CASSLEGQRNTEAFF. The CDR3 bases are TGTGCCAGCAGCTTGGAGGGACAGAGGAACACTGAAGCTTTCTTT.

This chain joins TRBV14 and TRBJ2-3, with 15 bases fitting TRBD2. V was clipped by 5 bases and J by 0 bases; unmatched bases: 6. Germline CDR1 is SGHDN and CDR2 is FVKESK. This CDR3 has 18 residues. The CDR3: CASSSGLAGGPSTDTQYF. As DNA, the CDR3 is TGTGCCAGCAGCTCCGGACTAGCGGGAGGGCCTAGCACAGATACGCAGTATTTT.

The CDR3 here is CASSPGTPPGVEQFF. In nucleotides, the CDR3 is TGTGCCAGCAGCCCCGGGACTCCGCCTGGGGTTGAGCAGTTCTTC. The chain has TRBV3-1 (or the pseudogene TRBV3-2) and TRBJ2-1; tentatively, D is TRBD2 (6 bases). This CDR3 has 15 amino acids. V gave up 4 bases and J gave up 9 bases, with 19 bases separating them. The germline V gene encodes CDR1 LGHDT and CDR2 YNNKEL (reference sequence).

This clone was found once. This chain uses TRBV19 with TRBJ1-1; D is unresolved. Trimming cost V 2 bases and J 5 bases, with 12 bases left between them. CDR1 and CDR2 from the germline V gene are LNHDA and SQIVND (reference sequence). The CDR3 runs to 14 residues. The CDR3 reads CASSILGPGTEAFF. CDR3 nucleotides: TGTGCCAGTAGTATACTGGGCCCGGGAACTGAAGCTTTCTTT. Drawing the rest from reference TRBV19 and TRBJ1-1, the complete variable domain is DGGITQSPKYLFRKEGQNVTLSCEQNLNHDAMYWYRQDPGQGLRLIYYSQIVNDFQKGDIAEGYSVSREKKESFPLTVTSAQKNPTAFYLCASSILGPGTEAFFGQGTRLTVV.

In this sample, this clone turned up once. This chain uses TRBV4-1 with TRBJ2-7; maybe TRBD1 (5 bases). The CDR3 has 13 amino acids. Deletions cut 6 bases from V and 13 bases from J, with 22 bases between. CDR1 MGHRA and CDR2 YSYEKL come from the germline V gene. In DNA, the CDR3 is TGCGCCAGCAGTCTCGATCAGGGAAAAGGCCCTTACTTC. Translation: CASSLDQGKGPYF.

The V and J genes are TRBV10-3 and TRBJ2-5; D gene uncertain. The CDR3 consists of 14 residues. CDR1 is ENHRY, CDR2 SYGVKD, per germline. V was cut by 0 bases and J by 2 bases, with 7 bases left in between. Here the CDR3 reads CAISESQQQETQYF. The CDR3 DNA reads as TGTGCCATCAGTGAGTCGCAACAGCAAGAGACCCAGTACTTC.

The J gene is TRBJ2-7, the V gene TRBV5-1; TRBD1 is a possible D gene (6 bases). The CDR3 has 13 residues. With 2 bases removed from V and 0 bases from J, the gap between germline ends came to 6 bases. Germline-derived CDR1 and CDR2 are SGHRS and YFSETQ. The CDR3 protein is CASSLQGSYEQYF. The DNA of the CDR3 is TGCGCCAGCAGCTTACAGGGCTCCTACGAGCAGTACTTC.

The chain has TRBV4-3 and TRBJ1-2; 9 bases line up with TRBD1. The J segment lost 7 bases and the V segment lost 1 base, leaving 10 bases of the junction unmatched. This CDR3 has 16 residues. The V gene's germline CDR1 is LGHNA and CDR2 YSLEER. The CDR3 DNA follows: TGCGCCAGCAGCCAAGGAAGGTTGGACAGGGGAGGTGGCTACACCTTC. Its protein is CASSQGRLDRGGGYTF.

The chain recombines TRBV4-1 with TRBJ2-3, with 10 bases identical to TRBD2. This CDR3 region has 14 residues. Germline values: CDR1 MGHRA, CDR2 YSYEKL. J was trimmed by 3 bases and V by 4 bases; bases with no gene match: 1. CDR3 in DNA: TGCGCCAGCAGCCTAGCGGGGGGAACAGATACGCAGTATTTT. Translated, it gives CASSLAGGTDTQYF.

This clone was seen a single time. The chain combines TRBV19 with TRBJ1-2; TRBD1 agrees at 8 bases. V dropped 9 bases and J dropped 6; count of bases not matched to a gene: 18. This CDR3 has 16 amino acids. The germline gives CDR1 LNHDA, CDR2 SQIVND (reference sequence). The CDR3 region is CASLSRGQGLFDGYTF. CDR3 DNA: TGTGCCAGCCTGAGTAGAGGACAGGGATTATTTGATGGCTACACCTTC. Variable domain in full (rest from reference TRBV19 and TRBJ1-2): DGGITQSPKYLFRKEGQNVTLSCEQNLNHDAMYWYRQDPGQGLRLIYYSQIVNDFQKGDIAEGYSVSREKKESFPLTVTSAQKNPTAFYLCASLSRGQGLFDGYTFGSGTRLTVV.

V and J are TRBV29-1 and TRBJ2-3; the match to TRBD1 covers 7 bases. The V gene end was trimmed by 4 bases and the J gene end by 10 bases; junction bases not matched to a gene: 2. The CDR3 is 10 residues long. Germline CDR1 SQVTM, CDR2 ANQGSEA. CDR3 protein: CSVGGTAQYF. The CDR3 DNA reads TGCAGCGTTGGGGGGACAGCGCAGTATTTT.